This TCR beta chain stems from a study of shared clonotypes between healthy human individuals. Germline trimming cut 0 bases from V and 2 bases from J; bases unmatched to any gene: 6. The CDR3 has 17 residues. Germline assignment: CDR1 SGHRS and CDR2 YFSETQ. Sequencing was performed with immunoSEQ multiplex PCR; in TCRdb, only in-frame clones are kept and a portion is missing. Here the sample spans under 1,900,000 clones, just under 99% being singletons. The V gene is TRBV5-1, the J gene TRBJ2-1; 9 bases are a match to TRBD2. This TCR came from a man aged 25 to 40 in good health. The sample consisted of naive CD4+ T cells sorted from blood. The subset was: CD45RA+ positively selected. The CDR3 DNA reads as TGCGCCAGCAGCTTGGCCCCAGCGGGAGGAACCTACAATGAGCAGTTCTTC. Its translation: CASSLAPAGGTYNEQFF.